This TCR beta chain was profiled in a study of blood T cell repertoires in COVID-19. In the study overall: Some COVID-19 samples were acute and others convalescent; all came from the United States, Italy and Spain. PBMCs, B-cell-depleted T cells, or T cells were the source of the cDNA or gDNA that made up the material.

Using immunoSEQ multiplex PCR, the repertoire was profiled, and TCRdb retains in-frame clones only, with some absent. Of roughly 190,000 clones in the sample, over 75% were seen once. Participant reports of clinical history set cohort assignment. The receptor was derived from a woman under 30 who had recovered from COVID-19. The sequencing sample was made of PBMCs or T cells enriched from blood (not recorded which).

The CDR3 DNA is TGCGCCAGCAGTCGTTACCAGGGTTCCGAGCAGTACTTC. It yields the protein CASSRYQGSEQYF. This rearrangement joins TRBV5-1 to TRBJ2-7, with D tentatively TRBD1 (5 bases). Germline CDR1 reads SGHRS; CDR2 reads YFSETQ. V was shortened by 5 bases and J by 6 bases, with 15 bases between the two germline ends. The length of the CDR3 is 13 residues.